This passage covers 29 T cell receptor beta chains from one sample sequenced in a study of Ad26.COV2.S vaccination and SARS-CoV-2 variants. Described treatment: roughly 19 received Ad26.COV2.S at low or high dose, single or two shots; roughly 5 received placebo; per-sample allocation not given. Day 63 following the first vaccine or placebo injection was when the samples were taken. Some clones are missing from TCRdb's copy, which holds only in-frame ones; the method was immunoSEQ multiplex PCR. The sample records some 640,000 clones, more than 70% being singletons. This sample comprised peripheral blood, obtained in a trial of Ad26.COV2.S vaccine versus placebo. All receptors derive from a person between 18 and 60 years old who received the Ad26.COV2.S COVID-19 vaccine or a placebo.

V gene TRBV7-8 combines with J gene TRBJ1-5; D call uncertain. CDR1 SGHVS and CDR2 FQNEAQ come from the germline V gene. The CDR3 totals 14 residues. V was pared by 5 bases and J by 0 bases, with 8 bases between. CDR3 nucleotides: TGTGCCAGCAGCCCTGAATATAGCAATCAGCCCCAGCATTTT. This gives the protein CASSPEYSNQPQHF.

This clone was recorded a few times. The V call is TRBV7-9, the J call TRBJ2-7; a possible D gene is TRBD1 (5 bases). Germline V gives CDR1 SEHNR, CDR2 FQNEAQ (reference sequence). This CDR3 has 14 amino acids. The ends were cut back, 0 bases at V and 3 bases at J, with 9 bases in the middle. CDR3 sequence: CASSLARADYEQYF. For the CDR3, the DNA is TGTGCCAGCAGCTTAGCCAGGGCGGACTACGAGCAGTACTTC.

In this sample, this clone turned up once. The rearrangement uses TRBV5-8 and TRBJ2-1; possibly TRBD2 for D (5 bases). This CDR3 contains 13 residues. Trimming stripped 1 base from V and 9 bases from J, with 11 bases between. CDR1 is SGHTS and CDR2 is YDEGEE in the germline V gene. The CDR3 protein is CASSLYGVSEQFF. In DNA form, the CDR3 reads TGTGCCAGCAGCTTGTACGGGGTTAGTGAGCAGTTCTTC.

V and J are TRBV15 and TRBJ1-1; D not certain. The CDR3 runs to 15 residues. V was trimmed by 1 base and J by 6 bases, leaving 15 bases between them. The germline CDR1 and CDR2 sequences are LNHNV and YYDKDF (reference sequence). The CDR3: CATSRGRTDSAEAFF. The CDR3, as DNA: TGTGCCACCAGCAGAGGAAGAACAGATTCAGCTGAAGCTTTCTTT.

The chain recombines TRBV7-6 with TRBJ1-1, with TRBD1 identical over 8 bases. CDR1 is SGHVS and CDR2 is FNYEAQ in the germline V gene. The trim removed 5 bases at V and 4 bases at J, leaving 21 bases unmatched. The CDR3 loop spans 19 amino acids. The CDR3 DNA sequence: TGTGCCAGCAGCCCACCGGGACAGGATTATAATCTAGGGGGCACTGAAGCTTTCTTT. This translates into CASSPPGQDYNLGGTEAFF.

This rearrangement joins TRBV6-5 to TRBJ1-1; 10 bases are a match to TRBD1. V lost 6 bases, J lost 1 base, and 5 bases stayed unmatched. Germline V gives CDR1 MNHEY, CDR2 SVGAGI. There are 15 residues in the CDR3. The CDR3 here is CASRLTGGSNTEAFF. In DNA, the CDR3 is TGTGCCAGCAGACTGACAGGGGGCTCGAACACTGAAGCTTTCTTT.

The rearrangement joins TRBV7-6 to TRBJ1-1; D is undetermined. Trimming pared 4 bases from V and 1 base from J, leaving 19 bases between. Germline V gene data show CDR1 as SGHVS and CDR2 as FNYEAQ. The CDR3 sequence is 17 residues long. The CDR3 nucleotides are TGTGCCAGCAGCTCCCGCAGACACAATAACCAGAACACTGAAGCTTTCTTT. Translating it yields CASSSRRHNNQNTEAFF.

The V call is TRBV19, the J call TRBJ1-4, with 11 nucleotides matching TRBD1. Germline-derived CDR1 and CDR2 are LNHDA and SQIVND (reference sequence). This CDR3 has 16 residues. Trimming at V came to 3 bases and at J to 6 bases, leaving 6 bases not matched to a gene. The CDR3 DNA follows: TGTGCCAGTAGTATCCCCGGACAGGGGGCCCATGAAAAACTGTTTTTT. Translating gives CASSIPGQGAHEKLFF.

This chain joins TRBV29-1 and TRBJ1-3, with D possibly matching TRBD1 (5 bases). The V gene lost 4 bases and the J gene lost 7 bases, with 14 bases spanning the gap. The CDR3 runs to 13 residues. The V gene's germline CDR1 is SQVTM and CDR2 ANQGSEA. The CDR3 DNA reads TGCAGCGTTGTAAGTCAGGGTTGGAACACCATATATTTT. This codes for CSVVSQGWNTIYF.

Regarding this clone: Other DNA variants within this sample encode the same CDR3. The chain combines TRBV19 with TRBJ2-1; a possible D gene is TRBD1 (5 bases). This CDR3 contains 12 residues. V was shortened by 3 bases and J by 8 bases, with 8 bases between the two germline ends. CDR1 and CDR2 from the germline V gene are LNHDA and SQIVND (reference sequence). The CDR3 reads CASSIQGYEQFF. In DNA, the CDR3 is TGTGCCAGTAGTATTCAGGGCTATGAGCAGTTCTTC.

The chain uses TRBV3-1 (or the pseudogene TRBV3-2) and TRBJ2-7; 9 bases line up with TRBD2. V shed 8 bases and J 4 bases; nucleotides not matched to a gene: 6. CDR1 and CDR2 from the germline V gene are LGHDT and YNNKEL (reference sequence). The CDR3 length is 13 residues. The CDR3 coding sequence is TGTGCCAGCCGACTGCGGGGGGGATACGAGCAGTACTTC. Protein: CASRLRGGYEQYF.

The chain is built from TRBV12-3 or TRBV12-4 and TRBJ2-2; D unresolved. The CDR3 spans 12 residues. Deletions cut 6 bases from V and 7 bases from J, with 9 bases between. The CDR3 DNA reads as TGTGCCAGCAGCCCACGGCTCGGGGAGCTGTTTTTT. Protein sequence: CASSPRLGELFF.

The gene calls are TRBV10-3 and TRBJ2-7; D tentatively fits TRBD1 or TRBD2 (5 bases each). V shed 11 bases and J shed 2 bases, with 16 bases lying between them. Germline CDR1 and CDR2: ENHRY and SYGVKD. The CDR3 is 13 amino acids. The DNA of the CDR3 is TGTGCCCTCTCCCGGGACGGGGCCTACGAGCAGTACTTC. Its translation is CALSRDGAYEQYF.

This rearrangement joins TRBV6-5 to TRBJ1-1; no firm D call. Trimming stripped 8 bases from V and 0 bases from J, with 16 bases between. The CDR3 extends over 15 amino acids. CDR1 and CDR2 (germline): MNHEY, SVGAGI. This CDR3 is CASLLSPGMNTEAFF. The CDR3 DNA sequence: TGTGCCAGCCTCTTGTCCCCGGGGATGAACACTGAAGCTTTCTTT.

V and J are TRBV19 and TRBJ2-2; D unclear. The CDR3 is made up of 15 amino acids. Germline V gene data show CDR1 as LNHDA and CDR2 as SQIVND (reference sequence). V gave up 3 bases and J gave up 0 bases, with 8 bases separating them. The CDR3 loop is CASSIDLPNTGELFF. DNA for the CDR3: TGTGCCAGTAGTATCGATTTACCGAACACCGGGGAGCTGTTTTTT.

The genes are TRBV19 and TRBJ2-7; possible D gene TRBD2, 5 bases. Germline V gives CDR1 LNHDA, CDR2 SQIVND (reference sequence). Trimming took off 1 base at V and 5 bases at J, with 15 bases between the two ends. The CDR3 consists of 15 residues. The CDR3 region has the DNA TGTGCCAGTAGTATAGGTAGCGCCACTCTAAACGAGCAGTACTTC. This gives the protein CASSIGSATLNEQYF.

The CDR3 spells CASSLWTQETQYF. Written as DNA, the CDR3 is TGTGCCAGCAGCTTATGGACCCAAGAGACCCAGTACTTC. The rearrangement uses TRBV7-2 and TRBJ2-5, with unresolved D. V was shortened by 2 bases and J by 1 base, with 5 bases between the two germline ends. The germline gives CDR1 SGHTA, CDR2 FQGNSA. This CDR3 has 13 residues.

The chain uses TRBV11-1 and TRBJ2-1; 13 nucleotides line up with TRBD2. V gave up 5 bases and J gave up 10 bases; unmatched junction bases: 11. The CDR3 is 16 residues long. In germline, CDR1 is SGHAT, CDR2 FQDESV (reference sequence). The CDR3 loop reads CASSATLAGGLREQFF. Written as DNA, the CDR3 is TGTGCCAGCAGCGCAACACTAGCGGGGGGGCTGAGGGAGCAGTTCTTC.

To note about this clone: The same CDR3 arises from other DNA sequences in this sample as well. The genes are TRBV11-2 and TRBJ2-1; 7 nucleotides match TRBD1. The CDR3 runs to 15 residues. CDR1 is SGHAT, CDR2 FQNNGV, per germline. J lost 4 bases, V lost 0 bases, and 3 bases had no gene match. In DNA, the CDR3 is TGTGCCAGCAGCTTAGACCGGGGACAGTACAATGAGCAGTTCTTC. Residues: CASSLDRGQYNEQFF. The full variable domain, in which reference TRBV11-2 and TRBJ2-1 provide the parts outside the CDR3, is EAGVAQSPRYKIIEKRQSVAFWCNPISGHATLYWYQQILGQGPKLLIQFQNNGVVDDSQLPKDRFSAERLKGVDSTLKIQPAKLEDSAVYLCASSLDRGQYNEQFFGPGTRLTVL.

The rearrangement joins TRBV10-1 to TRBJ2-2; 9 bases fit TRBD1. Germline CDR1 reads WNHNN; CDR2 reads SYGVQD (reference sequence). This CDR3 is built from 16 residues. V trimming: 0 bases; J trimming: 6 bases; junction bases outside the gene matches: 5. CDR3 bases: TGCGCCAGCAGTGAGTCGGGACAGGGTCTCCCCGGGGAGCTGTTTTTT. Residues: CASSESGQGLPGELFF.

The chain has TRBV2 and TRBJ2-5; no reliable D call. This CDR3 region has 13 residues. The germline V and J ends were trimmed by 5 bases and 5 bases, with 12 bases remaining between them. Germline CDR1 is SNHLY and CDR2 is FYNNEI. DNA for the CDR3: TGTGCCAGCAGTTATGGGCAAGTGGAGACCCAGTACTTC. Its protein is CASSYGQVETQYF.

The J gene is TRBJ1-4, the V gene TRBV5-1; TRBD1 matches 7 bases. In germline, CDR1 is SGHRS, CDR2 YFSETQ. Trimming at V came to 0 bases and at J to 3 bases, leaving 2 bases not matched to a gene. This CDR3 has 15 residues. The CDR3 coding sequence is TGCGCCAGCAGCTTGGAGGGACAGCCTAATGAAAAACTGTTTTTT. It translates to CASSLEGQPNEKLFF.

This clone has a handful of counts. V gene TRBV5-1 combines with J gene TRBJ2-7; the D is unclear. Trimming took 4 bases from V and 3 from J, leaving 14 bases between them. Germline CDR1 reads SGHRS; CDR2 reads YFSETQ. The CDR3 spans 14 residues. CDR3 region: CASSPTYTFYEQYF. The CDR3, as DNA: TGCGCCAGCAGCCCCACATATACCTTCTACGAGCAGTACTTC.

The chain links TRBV18 to TRBJ2-6; 10 bases match TRBD2. Germline loops: CDR1 KGHSH, CDR2 LQKENI. Losses at the gene ends were 1 base for V and 1 base for J; bases not matched to a gene: 13. CDR3 length: 21 amino acids. The chain's CDR3 is CASSPLLAASGGRSGANVLTF. Written as DNA, the CDR3 is TGTGCCAGCTCACCACTTCTCGCCGCTAGCGGGGGTAGGTCTGGGGCCAACGTCCTGACTTTC.

The chain is built from TRBV5-1 and TRBJ2-3; tentatively, D is TRBD1 (5 bases). Looked up from germline, CDR1 is SGHRS and CDR2 is YFSETQ. Trimming removed 0 bases at V and 5 bases at J, with 16 bases between. The CDR3 is made up of 16 amino acids. The CDR3 reads CASSLATQGVRDTQYF. The CDR3 DNA reads as TGCGCCAGCAGCTTGGCCACGCAGGGCGTAAGAGATACGCAGTATTTT.

This chain joins TRBV6-5 and TRBJ2-7; TRBD2 matches at 7 bases. This CDR3 is built from 15 residues. CDR1 MNHEY and CDR2 SVGAGI come from the germline V gene. J was trimmed by 0 bases and V by 8 bases; bases with no gene match: 10. The CDR3 spells CASRSLSGASYEQYF. CDR3 DNA sequence: TGTGCCAGCCGCTCCCTAAGCGGGGCCTCCTACGAGCAGTACTTC.

The chain combines TRBV4-3 with TRBJ1-1, with D possibly being TRBD1 (6 bases). Trimming took off 1 base at V and 2 bases at J, with 11 bases between the two ends. Germline CDR1 and CDR2: LGHNA and YSLEER. This CDR3 is built from 15 residues. This chain's CDR3 is CASSQGHRENTEAFF. CDR3 DNA sequence: TGCGCCAGCAGCCAAGGCCACAGGGAAAACACTGAAGCTTTCTTT.

The chain carries TRBV6-5 and TRBJ1-1, with 8 bases lining up with TRBD1. This CDR3 spans 15 amino acids. The germline V gene has CDR1 MNHEY and CDR2 SVGAGI. V shed 2 bases, J shed 6 bases, and the junction held 8 bases outside the gene matches. The CDR3 spells CASSYLSPTGAEAFF. The CDR3 DNA sequence: TGTGCCAGCAGTTACCTTTCTCCGACAGGGGCTGAAGCTTTCTTT.

CDR3 DNA sequence: TGTGCCAGCACCCTCCGGGGGGTTAGCCCCTACAATGAGCAGTTCTTC. This codes for CASTLRGVSPYNEQFF. This sequence joins TRBV7-2 and TRBJ2-1; 7 bases match TRBD2. Trimming at V came to 7 bases and at J to 2 bases, leaving 11 bases not matched to a gene. Germline V gene sequence: CDR1 SGHTA, CDR2 FQGNSA. The CDR3 consists of 16 residues. The whole variable domain, filled in from reference TRBV7-2 and TRBJ2-1, reads GAGVSQSPSNKVTEKGKDVELRCDPISGHTALYWYRQSLGQGLEFLIYFQGNSAPDKSGLPSDRFSAERTGGSVSTLTIQRTQQEDSAVYLCASTLRGVSPYNEQFFGPGTRLTVL.